This T cell receptor beta chain stems from a study of CD8 T cells in Susac syndrome. This clonotype has just one count. The V end lost 6 bases, the J end lost 1 base, and 22 bases lay between the germline ends. Germline CDR1 MNHEY, CDR2 SVGEGT. The CDR3 is 18 residues long. cDNA came from roughly 0.5 to 1 ug RNA primed by random hexamers. TCR beta CDR3 was amplified by immunoSEQ covering 54 Vbeta and 13 Jbeta. TCRdb itself ran the immunoSEQ multiplex PCR reads through MiXCR, one entry per CDR3 protein. The table includes about 25,000 distinct CDR3 sequences, about 95% detected once. This receptor was identified in a human donor in good health. The chain combines TRBV6-2 or TRBV6-3 with TRBJ1-5, with D tentatively TRBD1 (6 bases). The sequencing sample was made of CD8+ T cells from PBMCs. CDR3 DNA sequence: TGTGCCAGCAGCTCTCCCCGGGGGGGGGCAAGGAGCAATCAGCCCCAGCATTTT. Translating it yields CASSSPRGGARSNQPQHF.